What follows are 28 T cell receptor beta chains derived from one specimen sequenced in a study of T cell changes during pregnancy in multiple sclerosis. TCRdb keeps only in-frame clones here, not all; method: immunoSEQ multiplex PCR. In the table there are tens of thousands of clones, roughly 90% of which are singletons. The material sequenced was CD4+ T cells from peripheral blood mononuclear cells, taken before pregnancy. The receptors originated from a female donor with multiple sclerosis, enrolled in a pregnancy study.

The chain couples TRBV5-4 to TRBJ2-7; TRBD1 matches 10 bases. This CDR3 has 15 amino acids. V dropped 6 bases and J dropped 3; count of bases not matched to a gene: 9. Germline V CDR1 and CDR2: SGHNT, YYREEE (reference sequence). CDR3 bases: TGTGCCAGCACCCAGGGGGGACAGGGGAACTACGAGCAGTACTTC. Encoded protein: CASTQGGQGNYEQYF. Drawing the rest from reference TRBV5-4 and TRBJ2-7, the complete variable domain is ETGVTQSPTHLIKTRGQQVTLRCSSQSGHNTVSWYQQALGQGPQFIFQYYREEENGRGNFPPRFSGLQFPNYSSELNVNALELDDSALYLCASTQGGQGNYEQYFGPGTRLTVT.

V is TRBV27 and J is TRBJ2-7, with 11 bases that match TRBD2. Per germline, CDR1 MNHEY and CDR2 SMNVEV (reference sequence). V trimming: 5 bases; J trimming: 0 bases; junction bases outside the gene matches: 12. This CDR3 region has 18 residues. The CDR3 here is CASSPQLGLAGNSYEQYF. For the CDR3, the DNA is TGTGCCAGCAGTCCACAGCTCGGACTAGCGGGTAACTCCTACGAGCAGTACTTC.

The chain is built from TRBV30 and TRBJ1-1; D call uncertain. V was trimmed by 2 bases and J by 11 bases, leaving 15 bases between them. This CDR3 comprises 12 residues. From germline, CDR1 is GTSNPN and CDR2 SVGIG (reference sequence). The CDR3 region is CAWSIGKFDAFF. The DNA of the CDR3 is TGTGCCTGGAGTATCGGGAAATTTGACGCTTTCTTT.

This sequence joins TRBV19 and TRBJ2-7; TRBD1 is a possible D gene (5 bases). V was clipped by 4 bases and J by 7 bases, with 14 bases between them. Germline V gene sequence: CDR1 LNHDA, CDR2 SQIVND (reference sequence). The CDR3 extends over 13 amino acids. DNA for the CDR3: TGTGCCAGTAGTACTTCTGACAGAGGAGAGCAGTACTTC. This sequence encodes CASSTSDRGEQYF. Looking up the rest from reference TRBV19 and TRBJ2-7 gives the full variable domain: DGGITQSPKYLFRKEGQNVTLSCEQNLNHDAMYWYRQDPGQGLRLIYYSQIVNDFQKGDIAEGYSVSREKKESFPLTVTSAQKNPTAFYLCASSTSDRGEQYFGPGTRLTVT.

V is TRBV28 and J is TRBJ1-4, with 7 bases that match TRBD1. J was trimmed by 4 bases and V by 4 bases; bases with no gene match: 3. The germline gives CDR1 MDHEN, CDR2 SYDVKM. The CDR3 extends over 14 amino acids. The DNA of the CDR3 is TGTGCCAGCAGTTGGGACAGCTATAATGAAAAACTGTTTTTT. It encodes CASSWDSYNEKLFF.

The genes are TRBV27 and TRBJ2-3; tentative D call: TRBD2 (6 bases). Trimming left V 3 bases short and J 2 bases short, with 12 bases between. Germline lookup yields CDR1 MNHEY and CDR2 SMNVEV (reference sequence). The length of the CDR3 is 15 residues. CDR3 DNA: TGTGCCAGCAGTTTTATTGGGGGGTTCACAGATACGCAGTATTTT. It encodes CASSFIGGFTDTQYF.

V usage is TRBV29-1 and J usage is TRBJ1-5, with TRBD1 identical over 8 bases. J gave up 6 bases and V 4 bases, and 5 bases lay outside the gene matches. This CDR3 is 13 amino acids long. In germline, CDR1 is SQVTM, CDR2 ANQGSEA. CDR3 bases: TGCAGCGTTGCCAGGGGGCAATTTCAGCCCCAGCATTTT. Its protein is CSVARGQFQPQHF.

This clone was counted between two and nine times. This chain uses TRBV7-9 with TRBJ1-1; tentative D call: TRBD1 (6 bases). V gave up 1 base and J gave up 1 base, with 10 bases separating them. This CDR3 region has 15 residues. Germline V gene lookup returns CDR1 SEHNR and CDR2 FQNEAQ (reference sequence). CDR3 residues: CASSLERGTNTEAFF. The CDR3 region has the DNA TGTGCCAGCAGCTTAGAGAGGGGGACGAACACTGAAGCTTTCTTT.

The rearrangement uses TRBV6-1 and TRBJ1-1; 8 bases match TRBD1. Germline CDR1 MNHNS, CDR2 SASEGT. V gave up 5 bases and J gave up 8 bases; unmatched junction bases: 10. The CDR3 spans 14 residues. The CDR3 loop reads CASSNLRQGAEAFF. The DNA of the CDR3 is TGTGCCAGCAGTAACCTCAGGCAGGGGGCGGAAGCTTTCTTT.

V is TRBV28 and J is TRBJ2-1; D gene uncertain. This CDR3 spans 12 amino acids. Germline V gene sequence: CDR1 MDHEN, CDR2 SYDVKM. V was shortened by 3 bases and J by 4 bases, with 4 bases between the two germline ends. For the CDR3, the DNA is TGTGCCAGCAGTTTCGGGTACAATGAGCAGTTCTTC. Translated, it gives CASSFGYNEQFF.

The chain carries TRBV7-9 and TRBJ2-2, with D possibly matching TRBD1 (6 bases). The V and J ends lost 5 bases and 8 bases respectively, with 9 bases between them. The CDR3 extends over 12 amino acids. The germline V gene has CDR1 SEHNR and CDR2 FQNEAQ (reference sequence). CDR3 nucleotides: TGTGCCAGCAGCCCAGGGGTAGGGGAGCTGTTTTTT. Protein sequence: CASSPGVGELFF.

J is TRBJ2-1 and V is TRBV2; possible D gene TRBD1, 5 bases. Deletions cut 8 bases from V and 9 bases from J, with 11 bases between. The CDR3 has 11 residues. CDR1 is SNHLY and CDR2 is FYNNEI in the germline V gene. CDR3 in amino acids: CASPGRGEQFF. The CDR3 DNA reads as TGTGCCAGCCCTGGTAGGGGTGAGCAGTTCTTC.

J is TRBJ2-5 and V is TRBV29-1; TRBD1 might be the D (7 bases). V lost 4 bases to trimming and J lost 7 bases, with 10 bases between them. The CDR3 length is 11 residues. Germline V gene lookup returns CDR1 SQVTM and CDR2 ANQGSEA. The CDR3 sequence: CSVAQGGTQYF. The CDR3 region has the DNA TGCAGCGTTGCCCAGGGGGGGACCCAGTACTTC.

This chain links TRBV9 with TRBJ2-6, with D possibly matching TRBD1 (6 bases). Germline CDR1 SGDLS, CDR2 YYNGEE. This CDR3 is 14 amino acids long. V gave up 5 bases and J gave up 4 bases, with 10 bases separating them. The CDR3 reads CASRRTAGANVLTF. CDR3 bases: TGTGCCAGCAGGAGGACAGCCGGGGCCAACGTCCTGACTTTC.

The chain joins TRBV5-4 to TRBJ1-6; weak D call: TRBD1 (6 bases). CDR1 is SGHNT and CDR2 is YYREEE in the germline V gene (reference sequence). V was pared by 1 base and J by 6 bases, with 8 bases between. This CDR3 is built from 14 residues. CDR3 DNA: TGTGCCAGCAGCTTGACAGGGTTTAATTCACCCCTCCACTTT. This encodes CASSLTGFNSPLHF.

The chain employs TRBV6-5 and TRBJ2-3; D is possibly TRBD2 (6 bases). Germline lookup yields CDR1 MNHEY and CDR2 SVGAGI. The CDR3 covers 16 residues. Trimming removed 2 bases at V and 4 bases at J, with 16 bases between. CDR3 in DNA: TGTGCCAGCAGTTACCAGGGAGGCAGAGTCCCAGATACGCAGTATTTT. It yields the protein CASSYQGGRVPDTQYF.

The table lists this clone with a count of one. The gene calls are TRBV27 and TRBJ1-5; possibly TRBD1 for D (6 bases). This CDR3 comprises 13 residues. The V end lost 2 bases, the J end lost 11 bases, and 13 bases lay between the germline ends. Per the germline V gene, CDR1 is MNHEY and CDR2 is SMNVEV (reference sequence). The CDR3 loop is CASSLEAGVTQHF. The CDR3 DNA is TGTGCCAGCAGTTTAGAGGCAGGGGTTACCCAGCATTTT.

CDR3 bases: TGTGCCAGCAGTGGCGGGGGGGTAAACACAGATACGCAGTATTTT. This encodes CASSGGGVNTDTQYF. This sequence joins TRBV6-5 and TRBJ2-3; the match to TRBD2 covers 9 bases. J gave up 2 bases and V 5 bases, and 5 bases lay outside the gene matches. CDR1 and CDR2 from the germline V gene are MNHEY and SVGAGI. This CDR3 comprises 15 residues.

This sequence joins TRBV19 and TRBJ2-3, with 12 bases identical to TRBD2. The CDR3 has 13 amino acids. From germline, CDR1 is LNHDA and CDR2 SQIVND (reference sequence). The J segment lost 15 bases and the V segment lost 7 bases, leaving 11 bases of the junction unmatched. The CDR3 DNA sequence: TGTGCCAGTACCTCCAGACTAGCGGGAGTTTCCTATTTT. It is translated as CASTSRLAGVSYF.

The chain is built from TRBV4-1 and TRBJ1-2; TRBD1 agrees at 11 bases. The V and J ends lost 6 bases and 5 bases, in that order; junction bases with no gene match: 5. CDR3 length: 14 amino acids. Looked up from germline, CDR1 is MGHRA and CDR2 is YSYEKL. CDR3 sequence reads: CASSSGQGGYGYTF. CDR3 in DNA: TGCGCCAGCAGTTCGGGACAGGGGGGATATGGCTACACCTTC.

J is TRBJ1-1 and V is TRBV6-5, with TRBD1 matching over 7 bases. V gave up 6 bases and J gave up 1 base; unmatched junction bases: 8. The CDR3 is 15 amino acids. Germline V lookup: CDR1 MNHEY, CDR2 SVGAGI. The CDR3 nucleotides read TGTGCCAGCAGACGGGCGGGACAGACGAACACTGAAGCTTTCTTT. This sequence encodes CASRRAGQTNTEAFF.

The genes are TRBV5-4 and TRBJ2-5; 8 bases align to TRBD1. The CDR3 is made up of 16 amino acids. CDR1 and CDR2 (germline): SGHNT, YYREEE (reference sequence). With 2 bases clipped from V and 4 bases from J, the junction kept 10 bases outside the gene matches. The CDR3 here is CASSFPGQGATETQYF. CDR3 in DNA: TGTGCCAGCAGCTTCCCCGGGCAGGGGGCTACAGAGACCCAGTACTTC. Full variable domain (remainder filled in from reference TRBV5-4 and TRBJ2-5): ETGVTQSPTHLIKTRGQQVTLRCSSQSGHNTVSWYQQALGQGPQFIFQYYREEENGRGNFPPRFSGLQFPNYSSELNVNALELDDSALYLCASSFPGQGATETQYFGPGTRLLVL.

V gene TRBV10-3 combines with J gene TRBJ1-2; TRBD1 matches 7 bases. The CDR3 sequence is 14 residues long. Germline V gene sequence: CDR1 ENHRY, CDR2 SYGVKD. The V and J ends lost 7 bases and 2 bases, in that order; junction bases with no gene match: 7. The CDR3 is CAINRGGDNYGYTF. The CDR3 DNA reads as TGTGCCATCAATAGAGGGGGCGACAACTATGGCTACACCTTC.

V and J are TRBV9 and TRBJ1-2, with 9 bases matching TRBD1. Trimming removed 0 bases from V and 5 bases from J; junction bases left unmatched: 5. This CDR3 is 15 amino acids long. Germline V gives CDR1 SGDLS, CDR2 YYNGEE. CDR3 protein: CASSVDQDRGYGYTF. The CDR3 DNA is TGTGCCAGCAGCGTAGACCAGGACAGGGGATATGGCTACACCTTC.

V is TRBV27 and J is TRBJ1-1, with D possibly being TRBD1 (5 bases). This CDR3 contains 15 residues. V was pared by 8 bases and J by 1 base, with 17 bases between. Germline CDR1 is MNHEY and CDR2 is SMNVEV (reference sequence). The CDR3 DNA reads TGTGCCAGCTCTGACAGAAACTCCGCGAACACTGAAGCTTTCTTT. Protein: CASSDRNSANTEAFF.

V and J are TRBV18 and TRBJ2-3; no reliable D call. Looked up from germline, CDR1 is KGHSH and CDR2 is LQKENI. The CDR3 consists of 15 residues. Trimming removed 0 bases from V and 0 bases from J, with 7 bases in between. The CDR3: CASSPPYTSTDTQYF. For the CDR3, the DNA is TGTGCCAGCTCACCACCCTATACTAGCACAGATACGCAGTATTTT.

The gene calls are TRBV7-6 and TRBJ1-5, with D unresolved. CDR1 and CDR2 (germline): SGHVS, FNYEAQ. V dropped 5 bases and J dropped 7 bases, with 15 bases sitting between them. The CDR3 contains 14 residues. The CDR3 region is CASSLDEGVQPQHF. CDR3 in DNA: TGTGCCAGCAGCCTGGACGAGGGAGTACAGCCCCAGCATTTT.

The CDR3 nucleotides read TGTGCCAGCAGTTCTCGACTAGCGGGAGTAGTCGGGGAGCTGTTTTTT. This codes for CASSSRLAGVVGELFF. V gene TRBV28 combines with J gene TRBJ2-2; 12 bases agree with TRBD2. This CDR3 has 16 amino acids. The V gene's germline CDR1 is MDHEN and CDR2 SYDVKM. Trimming cost V 4 bases and J 7 bases; bases outside gene matches: 7.